This TCR beta chain was found in a study of CD8+ T cells in alopecia areata. About the study: The tofacitinib course ran for 6 to 18 months and was followed by 6 months off drug. Findings and limits, study-wide: Lesional scalp exceeded normal scalp in clonality, especially in alopecia totalis/universalis.

This clone was detected a few times. No antigen is known for it. This CDR3 has 15 residues. The J segment lost 5 bases and the V segment lost 5 bases, leaving 5 bases of the junction unmatched. CDR1 SEHNR and CDR2 FQNEAQ come from the germline V gene (reference sequence). Once RNA had been extracted, it was reverse transcribed into cDNA to act as the sequencing template. Using immunoSEQ multiplex PCR, the repertoire was profiled, and TCRdb retains in-frame clones only, with some absent. The sample yields around 65,000 clones, approximately 46% seen once. Sequencing used CD8+ T cells sorted from blood, obtained at week 0. The chain joins TRBV7-9 to TRBJ2-7, with 14 positions matching TRBD2. This TCR was recovered from a human donor with alopecia areata. The CDR3 DNA reads as TGTGCCAGCAGCGCCGGGACTAGCGGGAGTCACGAGCAGTACTTC. Translated, it gives CASSAGTSGSHEQYF.